The present TCR beta chain was sequenced within a study of cytomegalovirus exposure and HLA in healthy donors. Study in general: A subsequent analysis reported that the approximately 120 validation repertoires were produced on the same platform that had also been used for the roughly 670 first-cohort repertoires.

This clone was observed a single time. Germline CDR1 is SNHLY and CDR2 is FYNNEI. With V trimmed by 6 bases and J by 5 bases, 8 bases remained unmatched. The CDR3 has 14 residues. TCRdb's copy holds only in-frame clones and misses some; the assay was immunoSEQ multiplex PCR. The sample lists roughly 150,000 clones; roughly 91% were seen once. The J gene is TRBJ2-5, the V gene TRBV2; TRBD1 matches 8 bases. The receptor was derived from a young man in good health and CMV-seronegative. Sequenced material: PBMCs. The CDR3: CASSETTGGETQYF. CDR3 nucleotide sequence: TGTGCCAGCAGCGAAACAACAGGGGGGGAGACCCAGTACTTC.